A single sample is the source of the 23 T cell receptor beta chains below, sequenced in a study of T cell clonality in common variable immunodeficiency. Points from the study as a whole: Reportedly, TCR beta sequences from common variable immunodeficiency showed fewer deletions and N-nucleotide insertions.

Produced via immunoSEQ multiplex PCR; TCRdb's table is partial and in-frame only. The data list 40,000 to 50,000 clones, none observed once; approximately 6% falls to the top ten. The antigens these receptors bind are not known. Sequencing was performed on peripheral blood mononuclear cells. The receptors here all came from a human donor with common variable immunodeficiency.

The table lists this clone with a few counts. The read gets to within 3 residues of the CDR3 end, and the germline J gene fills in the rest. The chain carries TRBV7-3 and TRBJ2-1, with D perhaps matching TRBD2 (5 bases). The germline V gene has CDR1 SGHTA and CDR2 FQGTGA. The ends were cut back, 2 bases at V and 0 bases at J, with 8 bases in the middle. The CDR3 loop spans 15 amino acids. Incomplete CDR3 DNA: TGTGCCAGCAGCTTAGGAGCGGCCTCCTACAATGAG. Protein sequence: CASSLGAASYNE. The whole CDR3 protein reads CASSLGAASYNEQFF.

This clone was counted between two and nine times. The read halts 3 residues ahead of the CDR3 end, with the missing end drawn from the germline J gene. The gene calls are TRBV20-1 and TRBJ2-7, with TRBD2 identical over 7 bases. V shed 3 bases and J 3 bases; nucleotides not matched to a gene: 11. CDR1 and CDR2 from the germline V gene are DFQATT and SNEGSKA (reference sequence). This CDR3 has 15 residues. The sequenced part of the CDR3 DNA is TGCAGTGCTAGCGTCGAAAGCGGGGCAATCTACGAG. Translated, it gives CSASVESGAIYE. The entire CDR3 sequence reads CSASVESGAIYEQYF.

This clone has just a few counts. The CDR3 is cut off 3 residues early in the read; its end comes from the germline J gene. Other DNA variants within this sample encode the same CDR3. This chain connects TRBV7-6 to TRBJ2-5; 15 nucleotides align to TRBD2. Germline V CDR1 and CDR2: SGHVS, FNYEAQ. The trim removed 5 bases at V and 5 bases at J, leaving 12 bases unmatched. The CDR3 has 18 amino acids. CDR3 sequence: CASSPPGLAGGGKETQYF. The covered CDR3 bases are TGTGCCAGCAGCCCACCGGGACTAGCGGGAGGTGGGAAGGAGACC.

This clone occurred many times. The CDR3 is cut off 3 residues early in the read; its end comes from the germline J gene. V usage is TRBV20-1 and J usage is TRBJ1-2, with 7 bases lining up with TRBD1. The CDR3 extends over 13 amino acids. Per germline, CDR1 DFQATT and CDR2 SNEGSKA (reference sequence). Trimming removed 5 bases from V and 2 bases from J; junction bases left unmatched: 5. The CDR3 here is CSAYGQDNYGYTF. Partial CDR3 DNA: TGCAGTGCTTACGGACAGGACAACTATGGC.

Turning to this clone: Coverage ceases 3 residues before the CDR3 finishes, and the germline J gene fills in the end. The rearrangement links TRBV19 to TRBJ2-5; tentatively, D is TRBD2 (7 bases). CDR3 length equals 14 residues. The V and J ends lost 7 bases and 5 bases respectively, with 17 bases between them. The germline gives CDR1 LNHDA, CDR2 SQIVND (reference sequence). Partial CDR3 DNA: TGTGCCAGTACCCCTCGGGGGGCTTTGGAGACC. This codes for CASTPRGALET. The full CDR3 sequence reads CASTPRGALETQYF.

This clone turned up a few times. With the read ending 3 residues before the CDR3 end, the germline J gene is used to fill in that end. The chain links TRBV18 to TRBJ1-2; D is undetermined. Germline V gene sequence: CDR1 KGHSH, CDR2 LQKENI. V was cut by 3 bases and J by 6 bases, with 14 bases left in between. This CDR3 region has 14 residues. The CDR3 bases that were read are TGTGCCAGCTCACCCAACGCGGGAACGGATGGC. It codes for CASSPNAGTDG. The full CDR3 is CASSPNAGTDGYTF.

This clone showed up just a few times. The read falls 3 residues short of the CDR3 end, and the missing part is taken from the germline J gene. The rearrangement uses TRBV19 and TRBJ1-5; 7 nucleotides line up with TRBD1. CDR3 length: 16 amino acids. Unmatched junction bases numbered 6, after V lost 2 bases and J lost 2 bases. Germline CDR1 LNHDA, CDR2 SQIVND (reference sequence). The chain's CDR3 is CASSIMTGSGNQPQHF. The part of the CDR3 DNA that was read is TGTGCCAGTAGTATAATGACAGGGTCCGGCAATCAGCCC.

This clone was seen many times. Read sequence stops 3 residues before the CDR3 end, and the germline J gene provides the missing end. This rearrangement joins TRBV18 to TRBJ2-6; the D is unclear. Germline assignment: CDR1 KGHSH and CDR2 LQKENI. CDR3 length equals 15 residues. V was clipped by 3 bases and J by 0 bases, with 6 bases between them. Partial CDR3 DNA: TGTGCCAGCTCACCTTTGGCCTCTGGGGCCAACGTC. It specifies CASSPLASGANV. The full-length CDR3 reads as CASSPLASGANVLTF.

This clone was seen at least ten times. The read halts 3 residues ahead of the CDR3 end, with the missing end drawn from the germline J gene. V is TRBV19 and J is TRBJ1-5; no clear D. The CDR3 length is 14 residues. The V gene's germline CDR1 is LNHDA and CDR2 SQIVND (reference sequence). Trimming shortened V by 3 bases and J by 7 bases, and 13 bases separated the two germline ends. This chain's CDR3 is CASSMSQARQPQHF. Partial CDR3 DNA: TGTGCCAGTAGTATGTCCCAGGCTCGGCAGCCC.

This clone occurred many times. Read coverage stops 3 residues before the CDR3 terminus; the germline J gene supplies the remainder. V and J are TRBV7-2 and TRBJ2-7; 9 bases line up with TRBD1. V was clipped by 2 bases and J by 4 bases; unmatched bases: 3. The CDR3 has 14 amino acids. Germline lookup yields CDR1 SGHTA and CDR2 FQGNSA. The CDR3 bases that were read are TGTGCCAGCAGCTTAAGACAGGGGGATTACGAG. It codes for CASSLRQGDYE. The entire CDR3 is CASSLRQGDYEQYF.

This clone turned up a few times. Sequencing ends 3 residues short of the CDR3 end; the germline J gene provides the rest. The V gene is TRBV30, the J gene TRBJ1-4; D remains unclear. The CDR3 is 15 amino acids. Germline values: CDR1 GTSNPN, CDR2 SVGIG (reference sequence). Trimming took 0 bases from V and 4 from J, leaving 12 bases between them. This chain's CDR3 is CAWSVQLTVNEKLFF. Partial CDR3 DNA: TGTGCCTGGAGTGTACAGTTAACCGTTAATGAAAAA.

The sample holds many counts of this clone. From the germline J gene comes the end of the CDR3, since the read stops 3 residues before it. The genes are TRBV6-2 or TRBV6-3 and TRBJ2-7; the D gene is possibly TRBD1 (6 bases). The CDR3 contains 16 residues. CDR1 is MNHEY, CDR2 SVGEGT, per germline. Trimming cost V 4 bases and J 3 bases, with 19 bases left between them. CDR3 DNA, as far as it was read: TGTGCCAGCAGTTCCACCGGGACATTTATGGTCTACGAG. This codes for CASSSTGTFMVYE. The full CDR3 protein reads CASSSTGTFMVYEQYF.

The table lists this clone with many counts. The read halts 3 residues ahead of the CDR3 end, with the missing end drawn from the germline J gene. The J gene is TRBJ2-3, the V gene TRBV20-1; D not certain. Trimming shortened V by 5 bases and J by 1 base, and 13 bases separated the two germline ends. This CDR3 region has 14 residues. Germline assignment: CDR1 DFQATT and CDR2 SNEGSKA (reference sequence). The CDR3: CSAEPVLRTDTQYF. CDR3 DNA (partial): TGCAGTGCTGAGCCCGTACTCCGCACAGATACG.

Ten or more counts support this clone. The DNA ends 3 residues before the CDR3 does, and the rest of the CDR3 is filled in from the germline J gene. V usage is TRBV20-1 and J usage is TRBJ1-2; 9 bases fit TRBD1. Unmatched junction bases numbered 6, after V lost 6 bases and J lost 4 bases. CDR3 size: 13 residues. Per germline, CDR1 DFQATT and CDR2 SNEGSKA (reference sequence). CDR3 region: CSAGTGSGYGYTF. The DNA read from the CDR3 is TGCAGTGCAGGGACAGGGTCGGGCTATGGC.

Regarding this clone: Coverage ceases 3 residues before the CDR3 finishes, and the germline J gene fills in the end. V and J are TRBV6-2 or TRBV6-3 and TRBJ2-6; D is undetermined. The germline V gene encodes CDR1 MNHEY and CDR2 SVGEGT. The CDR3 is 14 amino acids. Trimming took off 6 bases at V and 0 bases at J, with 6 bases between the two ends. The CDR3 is CASRTNSGANVLTF. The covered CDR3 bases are TGTGCCAGCAGAACTAACTCTGGGGCCAACGTC.

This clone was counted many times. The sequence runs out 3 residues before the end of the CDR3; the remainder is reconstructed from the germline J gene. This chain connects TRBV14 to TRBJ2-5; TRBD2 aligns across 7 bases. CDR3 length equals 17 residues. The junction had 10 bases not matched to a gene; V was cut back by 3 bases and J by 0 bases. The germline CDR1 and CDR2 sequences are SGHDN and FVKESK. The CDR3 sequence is CASSQFRSAGDQETQYF. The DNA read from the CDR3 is TGTGCCAGCAGCCAGTTTAGATCCGCGGGAGACCAAGAGACC.

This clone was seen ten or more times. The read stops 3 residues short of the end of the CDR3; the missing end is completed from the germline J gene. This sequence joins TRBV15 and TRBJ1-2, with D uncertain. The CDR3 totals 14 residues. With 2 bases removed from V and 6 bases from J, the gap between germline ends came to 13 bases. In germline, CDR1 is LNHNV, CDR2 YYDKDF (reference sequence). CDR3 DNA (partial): TGTGCCACCAGCAGACCCGTCTCCTCTAATGGC. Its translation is CATSRPVSSNG. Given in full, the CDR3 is CATSRPVSSNGYTF.

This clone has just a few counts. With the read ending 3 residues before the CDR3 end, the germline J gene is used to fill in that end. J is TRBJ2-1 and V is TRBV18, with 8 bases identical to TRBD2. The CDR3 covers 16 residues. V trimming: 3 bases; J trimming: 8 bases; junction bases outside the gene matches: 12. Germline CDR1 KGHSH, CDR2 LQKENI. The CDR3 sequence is CASSPSLAGGLDEQFF. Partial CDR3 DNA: TGTGCCAGCTCACCCTCCCTCGCGGGGGGCCTCGATGAG. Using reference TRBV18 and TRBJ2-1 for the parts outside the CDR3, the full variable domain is NAGVMQNPRHLVRRRGQEARLRCSPMKGHSHVYWYRQLPEEGLKFMVYLQKENIIDESGMPKERFSAEFPKEGPSILRIQQVVRGDSAAYFCASSPSLAGGLDEQFFGPGTRLTVL.

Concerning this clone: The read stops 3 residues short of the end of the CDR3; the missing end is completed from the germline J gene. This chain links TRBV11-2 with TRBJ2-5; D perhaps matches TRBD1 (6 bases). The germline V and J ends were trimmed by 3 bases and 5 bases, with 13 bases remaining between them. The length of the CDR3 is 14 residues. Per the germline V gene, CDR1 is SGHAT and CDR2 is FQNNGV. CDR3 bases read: TGTGCCAGCAGCTTGGGTTACCAGGGGGAGACC. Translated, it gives CASSLGYQGET. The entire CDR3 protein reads CASSLGYQGETQYF.

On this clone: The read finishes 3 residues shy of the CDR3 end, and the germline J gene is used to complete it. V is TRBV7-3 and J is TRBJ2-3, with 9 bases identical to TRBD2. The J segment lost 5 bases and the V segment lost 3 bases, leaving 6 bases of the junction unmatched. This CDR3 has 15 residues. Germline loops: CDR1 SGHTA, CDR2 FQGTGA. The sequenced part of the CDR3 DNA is TGTGCCAGCAGCTTGGGCGGGAGGGGGATAGATACG. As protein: CASSLGGRGIDT. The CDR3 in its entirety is CASSLGGRGIDTQYF.

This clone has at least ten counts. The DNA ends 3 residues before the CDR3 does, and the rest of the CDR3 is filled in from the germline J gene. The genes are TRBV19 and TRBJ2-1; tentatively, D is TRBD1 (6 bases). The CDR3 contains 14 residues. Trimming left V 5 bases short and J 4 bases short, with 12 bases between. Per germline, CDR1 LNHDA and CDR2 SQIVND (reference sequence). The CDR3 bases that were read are TGTGCCAGTAGTGAAGGGACATATTACAATGAG. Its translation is CASSEGTYYNE. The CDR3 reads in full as CASSEGTYYNEQFF.

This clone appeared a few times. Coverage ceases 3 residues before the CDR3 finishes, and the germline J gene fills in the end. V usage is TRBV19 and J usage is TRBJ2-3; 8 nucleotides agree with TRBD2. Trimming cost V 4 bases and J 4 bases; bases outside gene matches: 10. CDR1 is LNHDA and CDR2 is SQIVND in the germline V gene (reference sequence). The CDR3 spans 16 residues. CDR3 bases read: TGTGCCAGTAGTAGGCCCCAGCGGGGGCTGTCAGATACG. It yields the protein CASSRPQRGLSDT. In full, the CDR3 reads CASSRPQRGLSDTQYF. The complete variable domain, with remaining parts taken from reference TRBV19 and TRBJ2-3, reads DGGITQSPKYLFRKEGQNVTLSCEQNLNHDAMYWYRQDPGQGLRLIYYSQIVNDFQKGDIAEGYSVSREKKESFPLTVTSAQKNPTAFYLCASSRPQRGLSDTQYFGPGTRLTVL.

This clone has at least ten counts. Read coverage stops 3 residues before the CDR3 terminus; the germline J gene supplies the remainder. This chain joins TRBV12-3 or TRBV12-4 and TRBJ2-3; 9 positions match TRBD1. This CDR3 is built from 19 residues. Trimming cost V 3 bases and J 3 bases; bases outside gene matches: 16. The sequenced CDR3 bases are TGTGCCAGCAGTTTTCGACCCCAATATAGACAGGGGGAGACAGATACG. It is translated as CASSFRPQYRQGETDT. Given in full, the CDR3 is CASSFRPQYRQGETDTQYF.